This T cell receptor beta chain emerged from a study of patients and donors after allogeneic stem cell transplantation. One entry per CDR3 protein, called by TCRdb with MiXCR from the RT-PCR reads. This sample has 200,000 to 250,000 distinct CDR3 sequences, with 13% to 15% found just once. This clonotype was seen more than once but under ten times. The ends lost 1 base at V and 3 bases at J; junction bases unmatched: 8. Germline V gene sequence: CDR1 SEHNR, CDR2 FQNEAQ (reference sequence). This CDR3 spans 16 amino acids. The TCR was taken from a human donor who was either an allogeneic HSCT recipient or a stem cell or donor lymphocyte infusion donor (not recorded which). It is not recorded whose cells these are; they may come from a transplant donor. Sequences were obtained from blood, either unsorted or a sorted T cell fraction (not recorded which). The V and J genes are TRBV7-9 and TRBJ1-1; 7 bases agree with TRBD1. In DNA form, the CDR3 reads TGTGCCAGCAGCTTAGGGAACCCCAGGGGGGACACTGAAGCTTTCTTT. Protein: CASSLGNPRGDTEAFF.